Presented here are 7 T cell receptor beta chains from one specimen sequenced in a study of blood T cell repertoires in COVID-19. The table came from immunoSEQ multiplex PCR; TCRdb's copy has only in-frame clones and leaves some out. The profile covers some 100,000 clones, with about four fifths appearing a single time and 10% taken by the ten largest. The sample consisted of peripheral blood. The source of these receptors is a human donor in a cohort sampled during active COVID-19.

The chain links TRBV3-1 (or the pseudogene TRBV3-2) to TRBJ1-1; no reliable D call. The ends were cut back, 1 base at V and 7 bases at J, with 7 bases in the middle. The CDR3 loop spans 12 amino acids. Germline CDR1 and CDR2: LGHDT and YNNKEL (reference sequence). The DNA of the CDR3 is TGTGCCAGCAGCCAAGTAGTCGGTGAAGCTTTCTTT. It is translated as CASSQVVGEAFF.

The V and J genes are TRBV9 and TRBJ2-3, with TRBD2 matching over 16 bases. The CDR3 is made up of 18 amino acids. The junction had 10 bases not matched to a gene; V was cut back by 4 bases and J by 5 bases. CDR1 and CDR2 (germline): SGDLS, YYNGEE. The CDR3 reads CASSPQGTSGRAGDTQYF. CDR3 bases: TGTGCCAGCAGCCCCCAGGGGACTAGCGGGAGGGCCGGAGATACGCAGTATTTT.

The V and J genes are TRBV24-1 and TRBJ1-1, with TRBD1 matching 8 bases. The length of the CDR3 is 15 residues. Germline CDR1 reads KGHDR; CDR2 reads SFDVKD. V trimming: 6 bases; J trimming: 1 base; junction bases outside the gene matches: 6. In nucleotides, the CDR3 is TGTGCCACCAGTAGAAACAGGGGGAGGAACACTGAAGCTTTCTTT. Protein: CATSRNRGRNTEAFF.

The chain uses TRBV7-6 and TRBJ2-7; D perhaps matches TRBD1 (5 bases). Germline V gives CDR1 SGHVS, CDR2 FNYEAQ. V was pared by 5 bases and J by 6 bases, with 11 bases between. The CDR3 loop spans 12 amino acids. CDR3 nucleotide sequence: TGTGCCAGCAGCCGTGGGGCGGCCGAGCAGTACTTC. Its translation is CASSRGAAEQYF.

V gene TRBV27 combines with J gene TRBJ2-7, with D possibly TRBD2 on 6 matching bases. Germline CDR1 reads MNHEY; CDR2 reads SMNVEV (reference sequence). Trimming removed 3 bases from V and 0 bases from J, with 12 bases in between. The CDR3 has 15 residues. CDR3 DNA sequence: TGTGCCAGCAGTTTTGTAGGCGGGACCTCCTACGAGCAGTACTTC. As protein: CASSFVGGTSYEQYF.

The chain carries TRBV28 and TRBJ1-2, with 12 bases that match TRBD1. The germline gives CDR1 MDHEN, CDR2 SYDVKM. V was pared by 5 bases and J by 5 bases, with 9 bases of the junction left unmatched. The CDR3 length is 16 residues. CDR3 loop: CASSMPGQGASYGYTF. The CDR3 nucleotides are TGTGCCAGCAGTATGCCGGGACAGGGGGCGAGTTATGGCTACACCTTC.

The chain uses TRBV6-6 and TRBJ2-7; D might be TRBD2 (6 bases). Trimming cost V 0 bases and J 3 bases, with 15 bases left between them. Germline V gene sequence: CDR1 MNHNY, CDR2 SVGAGI (reference sequence). The CDR3 consists of 16 residues. CDR3 nucleotides: TGTGCCAGCAGTTACTCCGGCGGGGCCCGGAGCTACGAGCAGTACTTC. Amino acid sequence: CASSYSGGARSYEQYF.